A single sample gave rise to the 4 T cell receptor beta chains below, sequenced in a study of T cell clones after liver transplantation. Libraries were prepared by immunoSEQ multiplex PCR; TCRdb keeps only in-frame clonotypes and omits some of them. Of about 70,000 clones listed, 80% are singletons. The specimen was CD4+ T cells from blood, collected 12 months after liver transplant. These receptors all come from a human patient who received a liver transplant. Some T cells could come from the graft donor.

The V gene is TRBV5-1, the J gene TRBJ1-1; D not resolved. CDR3 size: 16 residues. CDR1 is SGHRS and CDR2 is YFSETQ in the germline V gene. Trimming stripped 3 bases from V and 2 bases from J, with 17 bases between. DNA of the CDR3: TGCGCCAGCAGCTCCTACCCACCAGGACTTAACACTGAAGCTTTCTTT. Protein: CASSSYPPGLNTEAFF.

The V and J genes are TRBV29-1 and TRBJ1-3, with a tentative D call TRBD1 (5 bases). Germline CDR1 reads SQVTM; CDR2 reads ANQGSEA. Trimming took off 1 base at V and 3 bases at J, with 10 bases between the two ends. CDR3 length: 14 amino acids. The DNA of the CDR3 is TGCAGCGTTGAAGCGGGGGGACGTGGAAACACCATATATTTT. Encoded protein: CSVEAGGRGNTIYF.

The CDR3: CAISPGTDTQYF. The CDR3 nucleotides are TGTGCCATCAGTCCGGGAACAGATACGCAGTATTTT. The chain joins TRBV10-3 to TRBJ2-3; D perhaps matches TRBD2 (5 bases). Trimming pared 5 bases from V and 3 bases from J, leaving 6 bases between. CDR1 and CDR2 (germline): ENHRY, SYGVKD. The length of the CDR3 is 12 residues.

The V gene is TRBV15, the J gene TRBJ2-1, with TRBD2 matching 8 bases. The ends lost 1 base at V and 0 bases at J; junction bases unmatched: 5. The CDR3 has 17 amino acids. CDR1 is LNHNV, CDR2 YYDKDF, per germline (reference sequence). DNA for the CDR3: TGTGCCACCAGCAGAGGGGGTACTAGCGGCTCCTACAATGAGCAGTTCTTC. Its protein is CATSRGGTSGSYNEQFF.